This passage covers 14 T cell receptor beta chains from one sample sequenced in a study of blood T cell repertoires in COVID-19. Produced via immunoSEQ multiplex PCR; TCRdb's table is partial and in-frame only. This sample has about 390,000 clones, with about 87% found just once. The sequenced material came from PBMCs or T cells enriched from blood (not recorded which). These receptor sequences come from a woman aged 45-59 years who had recovered from COVID-19.

The gene calls are TRBV5-1 and TRBJ2-2, with D possibly matching TRBD2 (5 bases). The CDR3 contains 14 residues. In germline, CDR1 is SGHRS, CDR2 YFSETQ. V was pared by 1 base and J by 6 bases, with 10 bases between. For the CDR3, the DNA is TGCGCCAGCAGCTTGTCCAGCGGCGCCGGGGAGCTGTTTTTT. It is translated as CASSLSSGAGELFF.

The V and J genes are TRBV3-1 (or the pseudogene TRBV3-2) and TRBJ1-3; 8 nucleotides agree with TRBD1. CDR1 LGHDT and CDR2 YNNKEL come from the germline V gene (reference sequence). The CDR3 totals 16 residues. V was clipped by 5 bases and J by 4 bases; unmatched bases: 10. The DNA of the CDR3 is TGTGCCAGCAGCTCCGTCCTCGGGGACAGGGGAAACACCATATATTTT. It yields the protein CASSSVLGDRGNTIYF.

The chain employs TRBV5-4 and TRBJ1-4, with D possibly matching TRBD1 (5 bases). V was clipped by 2 bases and J by 5 bases, with 16 bases between them. Germline CDR1 SGHNT, CDR2 YYREEE (reference sequence). The CDR3 covers 16 residues. CDR3 sequence reads: CASSFRGEGRNEKLFF. The CDR3 DNA is TGTGCCAGCAGCTTCCGAGGGGAGGGGCGGAATGAAAAACTGTTTTTT.

The chain is built from TRBV14 and TRBJ1-1; D ambiguous. Trimming took 4 bases from V and 6 from J, leaving 24 bases between them. The CDR3 covers 17 residues. Germline V gene data show CDR1 as SGHDN and CDR2 as FVKESK. In DNA, the CDR3 is TGTGCCAGCAGCCTTCGGTGGGCACCTGATATTAACTCTGAAGCTTTCTTT. Protein sequence: CASSLRWAPDINSEAFF.

The rearrangement joins TRBV5-1 to TRBJ2-1, with 7 bases fitting TRBD2. The CDR3 runs 16 residues. Germline CDR1 reads SGHRS; CDR2 reads YFSETQ. Trimming at V came to 4 bases and at J to 3 bases, leaving 10 bases not matched to a gene. The DNA for the CDR3 is TGCGCCAGCAGCCTGAGAGGACTAGACCGCTACAATGAGCAGTTCTTC. Protein sequence: CASSLRGLDRYNEQFF. The whole variable domain, filled in from reference TRBV5-1 and TRBJ2-1, reads KAGVTQTPRYLIKTRGQQVTLSCSPISGHRSVSWYQQTPGQGLQFLFEYFSETQRNKGNFPGRFSGRQFSNSRSEMNVSTLELGDSALYLCASSLRGLDRYNEQFFGPGTRLTVL.

The chain links TRBV11-2 to TRBJ1-2; no firm D call. Trimming removed 4 bases from V and 4 bases from J, with 7 bases in between. The germline V gene encodes CDR1 SGHAT and CDR2 FQNNGV. CDR3 length: 12 residues. The chain's CDR3 is CASSSNSYGYTF. In DNA form, the CDR3 reads TGTGCCAGCAGCTCAAACTCCTATGGCTACACCTTC.

This chain joins TRBV28 and TRBJ1-6; perhaps TRBD1 as D (5 bases). Germline V lookup: CDR1 MDHEN, CDR2 SYDVKM. This CDR3 comprises 15 residues. Trimming took off 6 bases at V and 9 bases at J, with 18 bases between the two ends. CDR3 sequence (DNA): TGTGCCAGCAGCTACGCGGGACGGGTTGGTTCACCCCTCCACTTT. This sequence encodes CASSYAGRVGSPLHF.

The chain uses TRBV3-1 (or the pseudogene TRBV3-2) and TRBJ2-7, with 7 bases matching TRBD2. In germline, CDR1 is LGHDT, CDR2 YNNKEL (reference sequence). The CDR3 length is 16 residues. Trimming at V came to 0 bases and at J to 3 bases, leaving 8 bases not matched to a gene. The CDR3 region is CASSQDGRQRGYEQYF. CDR3 in DNA: TGTGCCAGCAGCCAAGATGGTCGGCAGCGGGGCTACGAGCAGTACTTC.

V gene TRBV5-4 combines with J gene TRBJ1-2; 8 nucleotides align to TRBD1. This CDR3 has 16 residues. Looked up from germline, CDR1 is SGHNT and CDR2 is YYREEE (reference sequence). V trimming: 0 bases; J trimming: 0 bases; junction bases outside the gene matches: 4. This chain's CDR3 is CASSLEGQGTNYGYTF. The CDR3 nucleotides are TGTGCCAGCAGCTTGGAAGGACAGGGAACTAACTATGGCTACACCTTC.

The chain recombines TRBV7-6 with TRBJ1-4; no firm D call. Germline CDR1 SGHVS, CDR2 FNYEAQ. V was trimmed by 0 bases and J by 8 bases, leaving 7 bases between them. The CDR3 contains 13 residues. CDR3 residues: CASSLAGGEKLFF. In DNA form, the CDR3 reads TGTGCCAGCAGCTTAGCGGGAGGAGAAAAACTGTTTTTT.

This chain uses TRBV7-3 with TRBJ1-1; maybe TRBD1 (5 bases). Germline V gene lookup returns CDR1 SGHTA and CDR2 FQGTGA. The length of the CDR3 is 14 residues. Trimming cost V 5 bases and J 3 bases, with 13 bases left between them. CDR3 bases: TGTGCCAGCAGCGTCTCAGGGTCGGACACTGAAGCTTTCTTT. Protein: CASSVSGSDTEAFF.

The rearrangement uses TRBV30 and TRBJ2-3, with 7 bases fitting TRBD2. Germline V gene data show CDR1 as GTSNPN and CDR2 as SVGIG (reference sequence). V shed 1 base and J 2 bases; nucleotides not matched to a gene: 3. CDR3 length: 14 amino acids. The CDR3 is CAWSEAGNTDTQYF. CDR3 coding DNA: TGTGCCTGGAGTGAAGCGGGGAACACAGATACGCAGTATTTT.

The chain is built from TRBV18 and TRBJ1-2; no definite D call. Germline CDR1 reads KGHSH; CDR2 reads LQKENI. The CDR3 runs to 13 residues. The V end lost 0 bases, the J end lost 8 bases, and 10 bases lay between the germline ends. The CDR3 is CASSPPGVRGYTF. The CDR3 DNA reads as TGTGCCAGCTCACCACCGGGCGTCAGGGGCTACACCTTC.

The gene calls are TRBV9 and TRBJ1-6, with 8 bases aligning to TRBD1. V was clipped by 0 bases and J by 8 bases; unmatched bases: 4. CDR3 length: 15 residues. The V gene's germline CDR1 is SGDLS and CDR2 YYNGEE. The CDR3 region is CASSVELGQDSPLHF. As DNA, the CDR3 is TGTGCCAGCAGCGTAGAGTTGGGACAGGATTCACCCCTCCACTTT.